This TCR beta chain came from a study of T cells in Graves' hyperthyroidism and ophthalmopathy. General observations from the study: Ophthalmopathy stood apart from stable hyperthyroidism in a 13 V-J model. The model's output predicted ophthalmopathy at a median of around 7 months prior to onset. Blood shared most expanded thyroid clonotypes above 0.001.

This clonotype was observed at least ten times. Antigen: not known. Graves' hyperthyroidism is called stable when ophthalmopathy does not progress within 18 months. Regions amplified from RNA transcripts were the TCR beta CDR3 regions. TCR CDR3 regions were first amplified by RT-PCR with HTBI primers. TCRdb reanalysed the multiplex PCR reads using MiXCR and keeps one entry per CDR3 protein. Altogether around 690,000 distinct CDR3 sequences are present, approximately 15% being singletons, with the ten largest covering 15%. Germline V gene data show CDR1 as SGHAT and CDR2 as FQDESV (reference sequence). The CDR3 sequence is 15 residues long. V was pared by 2 bases and J by 8 bases, with 18 bases between.

The receptor was isolated from a man aged 45 to 65 with Graves' hyperthyroidism. Sequencing input: blood. The chain carries TRBV11-1 and TRBJ1-2; D is uncertain. The CDR3 nucleotides read TGTGCCAGCAGCTTACCCCGAGAGTGGGGTAACGGCTACACCTTC. It specifies CASSLPREWGNGYTF.